The rows below give T cell receptor beta chains drawn from one sample of a study of blood T cell repertoires in COVID-19. Sequencing used immunoSEQ multiplex PCR; TCRdb keeps in-frame clones, though not all of them. The sample gives over 300,000 clones, 89% of which show up once; 0.95% to 1.5% is in the top ten. Sequenced: peripheral blood. The receptors come from a man aged 40-49 years with acute or convalescent COVID-19. CDR3s include the opening cysteine and the closing phenylalanine or tryptophan. Fields, in order: J gene, clone size, D gene, V gene, CDR3 protein, CDR3 DNA. The D gene is left open where the match is weak. The listing skips clone size in some rows; elsewhere it reads once, few, many or a size class.

J gene: TRBJ2-5
clone size: -
D gene: -
V gene: TRBV5-6
CDR3 protein: CASSLGPNQETQYF
CDR3 DNA: TGTGCCAGCAGCTTGGGGCCAAACCAAGAGACCCAGTACTTC

J gene: TRBJ2-7
clone size: -
D gene: -
V gene: TRBV9
CDR3 protein: CASSVGIGATYEQYF
CDR3 DNA: TGTGCCAGCAGCGTAGGGATAGGGGCAACCTACGAGCAGTACTTC

J gene: TRBJ1-4
clone size: -
D gene: TRBD1
V gene: TRBV2
CDR3 protein: CASSRQGVDEKLFF
CDR3 DNA: TGTGCCAGCAGTCGACAGGGTGTAGATGAAAAACTGTTTTTT

J gene: TRBJ2-3
clone size: few
D gene: -
V gene: TRBV5-1
CDR3 protein: CASSSSTDTQYF
CDR3 DNA: TGCGCCAGCAGCTCTAGCACAGATACGCAGTATTTT

J gene: TRBJ2-7
clone size: few
D gene: TRBD2
V gene: TRBV19
CDR3 protein: CASSIAPSSGQGHEQYF
CDR3 DNA: TGTGCCAGTAGTATAGCCCCCTCTAGCGGGCAGGGGCACGAGCAGTACTTC

J gene: TRBJ2-1
clone size: -
D gene: TRBD1
V gene: TRBV6-2/TRBV6-3
CDR3 protein: CASSTDRELNEQFF
CDR3 DNA: TGTGCCAGCAGTACGGACAGGGAGCTCAATGAGCAGTTCTTC

J gene: TRBJ2-7
clone size: -
D gene: TRBD1
V gene: TRBV28
CDR3 protein: CASSPLGQGAHEQYF
CDR3 DNA: TGTGCCAGCAGTCCCCTGGGACAGGGGGCCCACGAGCAGTACTTC

J gene: TRBJ2-1
clone size: -
D gene: TRBD2
V gene: TRBV28
CDR3 protein: CASSLLLAGGRNEQFF
CDR3 DNA: TGTGCCAGCAGTTTATTGCTAGCGGGAGGGAGAAATGAGCAGTTCTTC

J gene: TRBJ2-2
clone size: once
D gene: TRBD1
V gene: TRBV27
CDR3 protein: CASSPRRQGTGELFF
CDR3 DNA: TGTGCCAGCAGTCCCAGAAGACAGGGGACCGGGGAGCTGTTTTTT

J gene: TRBJ2-1
clone size: -
D gene: -
V gene: TRBV5-1
CDR3 protein: CASSLWSGNSYNEQFF
CDR3 DNA: TGCGCCAGCAGCTTATGGTCAGGGAACTCCTACAATGAGCAGTTCTTC

J gene: TRBJ1-1
clone size: -
D gene: -
V gene: TRBV6-5
CDR3 protein: CASSLQGTGTEAFF
CDR3 DNA: TGTGCCAGCAGTTTACAGGGTACGGGCACTGAAGCTTTCTTT

J gene: TRBJ1-2
clone size: -
D gene: -
V gene: TRBV24-1
CDR3 protein: CATSDPPRGWGYTF
CDR3 DNA: TGTGCCACCAGTGATCCTCCGCGGGGATGGGGCTACACCTTC

J gene: TRBJ2-1
clone size: once
D gene: TRBD1
V gene: TRBV7-9
CDR3 protein: CASSPGQGSNNEQFF
CDR3 DNA: TGTGCCAGCAGCCCGGGACAGGGCTCAAACAATGAGCAGTTCTTC

J gene: TRBJ2-2
clone size: -
D gene: TRBD2
V gene: TRBV7-3
CDR3 protein: CASSLTGRAAPGELFF
CDR3 DNA: TGTGCCAGCAGCTTAACTGGGAGGGCCGCCCCCGGGGAGCTGTTTTTT

J gene: TRBJ1-1
clone size: -
D gene: TRBD1
V gene: TRBV28
CDR3 protein: CASRAWTGVGTEAFF
CDR3 DNA: TGTGCCAGCAGAGCGTGGACAGGGGTAGGAACTGAAGCTTTCTTT

J gene: TRBJ2-3
clone size: once
D gene: -
V gene: TRBV5-4
CDR3 protein: CASSPGGGGSTGGYTQYF
CDR3 DNA: TGTGCCAGCAGCCCGGGTGGGGGCGGGAGCACTGGGGGATATACGCAGTATTTT

J gene: TRBJ1-2
clone size: -
D gene: -
V gene: TRBV28
CDR3 protein: CASRLRFREPRDGYTF
CDR3 DNA: TGTGCCAGCAGACTTCGGTTTCGGGAGCCACGGGATGGCTACACCTTC

J gene: TRBJ2-3
clone size: -
D gene: -
V gene: TRBV23-1
CDR3 protein: CASSRVRAGALTDTQYF
CDR3 DNA: TGCGCCAGCAGTCGGGTTCGAGCCGGAGCATTGACAGATACGCAGTATTTT

J gene: TRBJ2-4
clone size: -
D gene: TRBD2
V gene: TRBV19
CDR3 protein: CASSISPSSGDPRLAKNIQYF
CDR3 DNA: TGTGCCAGTAGTATCTCACCCTCTAGCGGGGACCCTAGGTTGGCCAAAAACATTCAGTACTTC

J gene: TRBJ2-1
clone size: -
D gene: -
V gene: TRBV12-3/TRBV12-4
CDR3 protein: CASGQVTEQFF
CDR3 DNA: TGTGCCAGCGGACAAGTTACGGAGCAGTTCTTC

J gene: TRBJ2-3
clone size: -
D gene: TRBD2
V gene: TRBV9
CDR3 protein: CASSVTGSGAYTDTQYF
CDR3 DNA: TGTGCCAGCAGCGTAACCGGTAGCGGGGCTTACACAGATACGCAGTATTTT

J gene: TRBJ2-4
clone size: -
D gene: TRBD1
V gene: TRBV27
CDR3 protein: CASSSSGQGARKNIQYF
CDR3 DNA: TGTGCCAGCAGTTCCTCGGGACAGGGGGCCCGCAAAAACATTCAGTACTTC

J gene: TRBJ1-3
clone size: -
D gene: -
V gene: TRBV7-2
CDR3 protein: CASSIEGSSGNTIYF
CDR3 DNA: TGTGCCAGCAGCATAGAAGGGAGCTCTGGAAACACCATATATTTT

J gene: TRBJ2-5
clone size: -
D gene: -
V gene: TRBV20-1
CDR3 protein: CSAGVETQYF
CDR3 DNA: TGCAGTGCCGGGGTGGAGACCCAGTACTTC

J gene: TRBJ1-2
clone size: once
D gene: -
V gene: TRBV5-6
CDR3 protein: CASSRGQYGYTF
CDR3 DNA: TGTGCCAGCAGTCGAGGACAGTATGGCTACACCTTC

J gene: TRBJ1-2
clone size: -
D gene: TRBD1
V gene: TRBV5-4
CDR3 protein: CASSSGYGQGDYGYTF
CDR3 DNA: TGTGCCAGCAGCTCGGGATACGGACAGGGCGACTATGGCTACACCTTC

J gene: TRBJ1-5
clone size: -
D gene: -
V gene: TRBV28
CDR3 protein: CASSETRPQHF
CDR3 DNA: TGTGCCAGCAGTGAAACTCGACCCCAGCATTTT

J gene: TRBJ2-7
clone size: few
D gene: -
V gene: TRBV21-1
CDR3 protein: CARNRDRDREQYF
CDR3 DNA: TGTGCCAGGAACCGGGACAGGGATCGCGAGCAGTACTTC

J gene: TRBJ1-1
clone size: -
D gene: -
V gene: TRBV7-9
CDR3 protein: CASSLGLRDIRSDPPEAFF
CDR3 DNA: TGTGCCAGCAGCTTAGGACTCCGGGACATTCGTTCTGATCCGCCTGAAGCTTTCTTT

J gene: TRBJ1-6
clone size: once
D gene: -
V gene: TRBV27
CDR3 protein: CASRIHSYNSPLHF
CDR3 DNA: TGTGCCAGCAGAATCCACTCCTATAATTCACCCCTCCACTTT

J gene: TRBJ1-2
clone size: -
D gene: -
V gene: TRBV7-3
CDR3 protein: CASSSPQGNYGYTF
CDR3 DNA: TGTGCCAGCAGCAGCCCGCAGGGGAACTATGGCTACACCTTC

J gene: TRBJ2-1
clone size: once
D gene: -
V gene: TRBV2
CDR3 protein: CASSEQGQPYNEQFF
CDR3 DNA: TGTGCCAGCAGTGAACAGGGGCAGCCCTACAATGAGCAGTTCTTC

J gene: TRBJ1-1
clone size: -
D gene: -
V gene: TRBV6-1
CDR3 protein: CASSELGGRTEAFF
CDR3 DNA: TGTGCCAGCAGTGAACTAGGGGGTCGAACTGAAGCTTTCTTT

J gene: TRBJ2-2
clone size: -
D gene: TRBD2
V gene: TRBV19
CDR3 protein: CASSILAGLAGELFF
CDR3 DNA: TGTGCCAGTAGTATATTAGCGGGGCTGGCGGGGGAGCTGTTTTTT

J gene: TRBJ2-1
clone size: -
D gene: TRBD2
V gene: TRBV19
CDR3 protein: CASTEREPSYNEQFF
CDR3 DNA: TGTGCCAGTACTGAGCGGGAACCATCCTACAATGAGCAGTTCTTC

J gene: TRBJ2-7
clone size: few
D gene: TRBD1
V gene: TRBV9
CDR3 protein: CASSVSGQGPFSEQYF
CDR3 DNA: TGTGCCAGCAGCGTTTCGGGACAGGGGCCTTTTTCGGAGCAGTACTTC

J gene: TRBJ1-3
clone size: once
D gene: TRBD1
V gene: TRBV5-1
CDR3 protein: CASSLVGQLGGNTIYF
CDR3 DNA: TGCGCCAGCAGCTTGGTGGGACAGCTGGGTGGAAACACCATATATTTT

J gene: TRBJ1-3
clone size: -
D gene: TRBD1
V gene: TRBV5-6
CDR3 protein: CASSSKRQGGRNTIYF
CDR3 DNA: TGTGCCAGCAGCTCAAAAAGACAGGGGGGACGAAACACCATATATTTT

J gene: TRBJ2-1
clone size: -
D gene: -
V gene: TRBV6-2/TRBV6-3
CDR3 protein: CASSGDGGNEQFF
CDR3 DNA: TGTGCCAGCAGCGGGGACGGGGGCAATGAGCAGTTCTTC

J gene: TRBJ1-1
clone size: -
D gene: TRBD1
V gene: TRBV28
CDR3 protein: CASRPSGTENFSEAFF
CDR3 DNA: TGTGCCAGCAGACCTTCCGGGACAGAGAATTTCTCTGAAGCTTTCTTT

J gene: TRBJ1-6
clone size: -
D gene: -
V gene: TRBV5-5
CDR3 protein: CASSLGASPLHF
CDR3 DNA: TGTGCCAGCAGCTTGGGGGCTTCACCCCTCCACTTT

J gene: TRBJ1-6
clone size: -
D gene: TRBD1
V gene: TRBV20-1
CDR3 protein: CSASPGTVILHF
CDR3 DNA: TGCAGTGCTAGTCCCGGGACAGTTATCCTCCACTTT

J gene: TRBJ1-5
clone size: -
D gene: -
V gene: TRBV9
CDR3 protein: CASSVDGAENQPQHF
CDR3 DNA: TGTGCCAGCAGCGTAGATGGTGCGGAAAATCAGCCCCAGCATTTT

J gene: TRBJ1-2
clone size: -
D gene: -
V gene: TRBV4-2
CDR3 protein: CASSQEGLKKGWGYGYTF
CDR3 DNA: TGTGCCAGCAGCCAAGAGGGACTAAAGAAGGGTTGGGGCTATGGCTACACCTTC

J gene: TRBJ2-5
clone size: -
D gene: -
V gene: TRBV11-3
CDR3 protein: CASSFARPQETQYF
CDR3 DNA: TGTGCCAGCAGCTTTGCGCGGCCCCAAGAGACCCAGTACTTC

J gene: TRBJ1-1
clone size: -
D gene: -
V gene: TRBV4-3
CDR3 protein: CASSQNIGPPGQNTEAFF
CDR3 DNA: TGCGCCAGCAGCCAAAATATCGGCCCACCTGGGCAGAACACTGAAGCTTTCTTT

J gene: TRBJ2-3
clone size: -
D gene: -
V gene: TRBV28
CDR3 protein: CASSPPQATASTDTQYF
CDR3 DNA: TGTGCCAGCAGTCCACCCCAAGCGACCGCTAGCACAGATACGCAGTATTTT

J gene: TRBJ2-6
clone size: -
D gene: -
V gene: TRBV30
CDR3 protein: CAWSSFSGANVLTF
CDR3 DNA: TGTGCCTGGAGTTCCTTCTCTGGGGCCAACGTCCTGACTTTC

J gene: TRBJ2-2
clone size: -
D gene: TRBD1
V gene: TRBV6-4
CDR3 protein: CASKKTGDTGELFF
CDR3 DNA: TGTGCCAGTAAGAAGACAGGGGACACCGGGGAGCTGTTTTTT

J gene: TRBJ2-3
clone size: -
D gene: TRBD2
V gene: TRBV2
CDR3 protein: CASTSGSSDTQYF
CDR3 DNA: TGTGCCAGCACAAGCGGGAGCTCAGATACGCAGTATTTT

J gene: TRBJ1-5
clone size: -
D gene: -
V gene: TRBV2
CDR3 protein: CASSEGRGSSNQPQHF
CDR3 DNA: TGTGCCAGCAGTGAAGGTCGGGGGTCAAGCAATCAGCCCCAGCATTTT

J gene: TRBJ2-7
clone size: -
D gene: TRBD1
V gene: TRBV6-1
CDR3 protein: CASSEPPGQGTYEQYF
CDR3 DNA: TGTGCCAGCAGTGAACCTCCGGGACAGGGGACCTACGAGCAGTACTTC

J gene: TRBJ1-1
clone size: -
D gene: -
V gene: TRBV19
CDR3 protein: CASSMERANTEAFF
CDR3 DNA: TGTGCCAGTAGTATGGAGAGGGCCAACACTGAAGCTTTCTTT

J gene: TRBJ2-7
clone size: -
D gene: TRBD1
V gene: TRBV5-6
CDR3 protein: CASSLGDRPTYEQYF
CDR3 DNA: TGTGCCAGCAGCTTGGGGGACAGACCAACCTACGAGCAGTACTTC

J gene: TRBJ2-7
clone size: -
D gene: TRBD1
V gene: TRBV5-1
CDR3 protein: CASSFNRDRAYEQYF
CDR3 DNA: TGCGCCAGCAGTTTTAACCGGGACAGGGCCTACGAGCAGTACTTC